Below, 27 T cell receptor beta chains from the same sample are listed, as sequenced in a study of post-analysis software for immune sequencing data. These receptors' targets are unknown. The library was made from cDNA and included unique molecular identifiers. TCRdb fed the PCR reads into MiXCR, producing one record per CDR3 protein. The table has about 400,000 distinct CDR3 sequences, roughly 30% seen once. The study's findings and limits: Patients carried a handful of TRBV segments more frequently than controls did, and TRBV5-6, TRBV5-1 and TRBV20-1 were among them.

Sample: blood. The origin of the receptors is a girl aged 10-17 years with multiple sclerosis.

The chain uses TRBV7-8 and TRBJ2-1, with 8 bases aligning to TRBD2. The CDR3 has 16 amino acids. Germline V gives CDR1 SGHVS, CDR2 FQNEAQ. V lost 4 bases, J lost 7 bases, and 12 bases stayed unmatched. In nucleotides, the CDR3 is TGTGCCAGCAGCTCCCCCCGGGCGGGGGGCTCGAATGAGCAGTTCTTC. It codes for CASSSPRAGGSNEQFF.

This clonotype was counted between two and nine times. The chain combines TRBV7-2 with TRBJ2-3, with a weak D call TRBD2 (6 bases). The V end was cut by 3 bases, the J end by 2 bases, with 9 bases between. The germline CDR1 and CDR2 sequences are SGHTA and FQGNSA. The CDR3 length is 14 residues. CDR3 DNA sequence: TGTGCCAGCAGCTTCTGGGGGGTCACAGATACGCAGTATTTT. This gives the protein CASSFWGVTDTQYF. The full variable domain, its missing parts supplied by reference TRBV7-2 and TRBJ2-3, is GAGVSQSPSNKVTEKGKDVELRCDPISGHTALYWYRQSLGQGLEFLIYFQGNSAPDKSGLPSDRFSAERTGGSVSTLTIQRTQQEDSAVYLCASSFWGVTDTQYFGPGTRLTVL.

This clonotype has just a few counts. The rearrangement uses TRBV6-5 and TRBJ1-4; 8 bases fit TRBD1. The CDR3 has 14 residues. CDR1 MNHEY and CDR2 SVGAGI come from the germline V gene. The V and J ends lost 6 bases and 5 bases, in that order; junction bases with no gene match: 5. CDR3 amino acids: CASSPGGRNEKLFF. The CDR3 nucleotides are TGTGCCAGCAGCCCAGGGGGCCGGAATGAAAAACTGTTTTTT.

The rearrangement links TRBV4-3 to TRBJ2-5; 12 nucleotides match TRBD1. The junction had 10 bases not matched to a gene; V was cut back by 0 bases and J by 11 bases. The germline V gene has CDR1 LGHNA and CDR2 YSLEER. The CDR3 covers 16 residues. The CDR3 sequence: CASSQERDRGRGDQYF. CDR3 nucleotides: TGCGCCAGCAGCCAAGAACGGGACAGGGGGCGAGGTGATCAGTACTTC.

The chain employs TRBV4-1 and TRBJ2-5; D possibly corresponds to TRBD2 (5 bases). The germline V gene has CDR1 MGHRA and CDR2 YSYEKL. CDR3 length: 15 residues. The V end was cut by 4 bases, the J end by 2 bases, with 14 bases between. The CDR3 region is CASSPRTLGQETQYF. The CDR3 nucleotides are TGCGCCAGCAGCCCTAGGACTCTCGGGCAAGAGACCCAGTACTTC.

This clonotype has a single count. This may arise from a read error, as a much more abundant clone is one base away. CDR3 in DNA: TGTGCCAGCAGCTCAGGATCTGCGGGGGCCCTCTACGATGAGCAGTTCTTC. Amino acid sequence: CASSSGSAGALYDEQFF. This sequence joins TRBV7-2 and TRBJ2-1; possibly TRBD2 for D (7 bases). From germline, CDR1 is SGHTA and CDR2 FQGNSA. This CDR3 spans 17 amino acids.

Only a few counts were recorded for this clonotype. The gene calls are TRBV5-1 and TRBJ1-2; TRBD1 is a possible D gene (5 bases). Germline CDR1 SGHRS, CDR2 YFSETQ. Trimming left V 4 bases short and J 6 bases short, with 16 bases between. This CDR3 comprises 14 residues. CDR3: CASSAQSGGNGYTF. The CDR3 nucleotides are TGCGCCAGCAGCGCCCAATCCGGGGGAAATGGCTACACCTTC.

This clonotype was recorded a few times. The chain links TRBV6-6 to TRBJ2-1; 7 bases are shared with TRBD2. The CDR3 totals 16 residues. The V segment lost 4 bases and the J segment 5 bases; nucleotides outside the gene matches: 11. Germline V gives CDR1 MNHNY, CDR2 SVGAGI (reference sequence). The CDR3 nucleotides are TGTGCCAGCAGTTTGGGTTGGCGGGGGTCCCACAATGAGCAGTTCTTC. Encoded protein: CASSLGWRGSHNEQFF.

The chain combines TRBV6-6 with TRBJ2-3; 10 positions agree with TRBD1. CDR1 MNHNY and CDR2 SVGAGI come from the germline V gene (reference sequence). Trimming cost V 7 bases and J 7 bases; bases outside gene matches: 8. The CDR3 spans 14 residues. DNA of the CDR3: TGTGCCAGCATCCAGACAGGGGGCGCCAATACGCAGTATTTT. Translation: CASIQTGGANTQYF.

The chain carries TRBV6-2 or TRBV6-3 and TRBJ2-3; 8 bases align to TRBD2. Trimming removed 6 bases from V and 3 bases from J; junction bases left unmatched: 8. This CDR3 contains 15 residues. From germline, CDR1 is MNHEY and CDR2 SVGEGT. CDR3 sequence (DNA): TGTGCCAGCAGACAACCGGGACTAGATACAGATACGCAGTATTTT. Protein: CASRQPGLDTDTQYF.

The chain uses TRBV4-3 and TRBJ2-3; 11 bases map to TRBD2. The CDR3 contains 17 residues. V lost 3 bases, J lost 4 bases, and 9 bases stayed unmatched. Germline-derived CDR1 and CDR2 are LGHNA and YSLEER. CDR3 sequence: CASSHRTSGSGADTQYF. CDR3 DNA sequence: TGCGCCAGCAGCCACCGGACTAGCGGGTCGGGAGCAGATACGCAGTATTTT.

This clonotype occurred a few times. The CDR3 region has the DNA TGCAGTGCTAGGAGGCTAGCGGGGGGTGGTGAGCAGTTCTTC. Residues: CSARRLAGGGEQFF. The chain uses TRBV20-1 and TRBJ2-1, with TRBD2 matching over 11 bases. V was pared by 3 bases and J by 9 bases, with 7 bases of the junction left unmatched. The CDR3 length is 14 residues. Germline V gene lookup returns CDR1 DFQATT and CDR2 SNEGSKA (reference sequence).

Only a few counts were recorded for this clonotype. The chain combines TRBV5-1 with TRBJ2-1, with 7 nucleotides matching TRBD2. This CDR3 region has 14 residues. In germline, CDR1 is SGHRS, CDR2 YFSETQ. Trimming cost V 0 bases and J 7 bases; bases outside gene matches: 4. The CDR3 DNA reads TGCGCCAGCAGCTTGGGGGGAGGGGAGAATGAGCAGTTCTTC. It codes for CASSLGGGENEQFF.

The V and J genes are TRBV6-5 and TRBJ2-1; tentative D call: TRBD2 (5 bases). Germline CDR1 and CDR2: MNHEY and SVGAGI. The CDR3 contains 16 residues. V was pared by 0 bases and J by 5 bases, with 14 bases between. CDR3 DNA sequence: TGTGCCAGCAGTTACTCCCGCGGGTCCCCGAACAATGAGCAGTTCTTC. Its translation is CASSYSRGSPNNEQFF.

V is TRBV4-1 and J is TRBJ1-3; D is possibly TRBD1 (6 bases). Germline V CDR1 and CDR2: MGHRA, YSYEKL. V lost 4 bases to trimming and J lost 2 bases, with 9 bases between them. The CDR3 covers 14 residues. The CDR3 loop is CASSLRGAGNTIYF. In DNA, the CDR3 is TGCGCCAGCAGCCTCAGGGGAGCTGGAAACACCATATATTTT.

This chain connects TRBV27 to TRBJ2-1, with 8 bases identical to TRBD2. This CDR3 region has 16 residues. Germline V lookup: CDR1 MNHEY, CDR2 SMNVEV (reference sequence). Trimming at V came to 5 bases and at J to 5 bases, leaving 11 bases not matched to a gene. The CDR3 protein is CASSPGGGYGNNEQFF. CDR3 DNA sequence: TGTGCCAGCAGTCCGGGGGGGGGCTATGGGAACAATGAGCAGTTCTTC.

The CDR3 is CASRVGASGGGEQFF. In nucleotides, the CDR3 is TGTGCCAGCAGAGTAGGGGCTAGCGGGGGAGGTGAGCAGTTCTTC. This chain connects TRBV6-6 to TRBJ2-1; TRBD2 agrees at 10 bases. The germline CDR1 and CDR2 sequences are MNHNY and SVGAGI (reference sequence). V trimming: 6 bases; J trimming: 9 bases; junction bases outside the gene matches: 11. The CDR3 is made up of 15 amino acids.

This rearrangement joins TRBV21-1 to TRBJ1-2; the table's D call TRBD1 went unverified against the DNA. TRBV21-1 is described as a pseudogene. The CDR3 runs 15 residues. DNA of the CDR3: TGTGCCAGCAGCAATGAGGGACAAGGGGCCTATGGCTACACCTTC. It yields the protein CASSNEGQGAYGYTF.

This chain links TRBV2 with TRBJ2-7; 8 positions agree with TRBD1. Per germline, CDR1 SNHLY and CDR2 FYNNEI. CDR3 size: 14 residues. The V segment lost 8 bases and the J segment 1 base; nucleotides outside the gene matches: 7. The CDR3: CASELGTGSYEQYF. The CDR3 DNA follows: TGTGCCAGCGAACTCGGGACAGGATCCTACGAGCAGTACTTC.

This clonotype appeared a single time. CDR3 DNA sequence: TGTGCCAGCAGCAGGACAGGGGATCGGACAGATACGCAGTATTTT. Translating it yields CASSRTGDRTDTQYF. This rearrangement joins TRBV7-9 to TRBJ2-3; TRBD1 aligns across 9 bases. The CDR3 is 15 residues long. In germline, CDR1 is SEHNR, CDR2 FQNEAQ (reference sequence). The V gene end was trimmed by 5 bases and the J gene end by 3 bases; junction bases not matched to a gene: 6.

The genes are TRBV7-9 and TRBJ2-7, with 13 positions matching TRBD2. Germline V CDR1 and CDR2: SEHNR, FQNEAQ (reference sequence). CDR3 size: 16 residues. The V and J ends lost 5 bases and 3 bases, in that order; junction bases with no gene match: 7. In DNA form, the CDR3 reads TGTGCCAGCAGCCCCAGGACTAGCGGGGGATTCTACGAGCAGTACTTC. Translating gives CASSPRTSGGFYEQYF.

In its sample, this clonotype was seen a few times. The CDR3 loop is CASRRPGQGRTDTQYF. The CDR3 region has the DNA TGTGCCAGCAGGCGTCCGGGACAGGGCCGCACAGATACGCAGTATTTT. The chain has TRBV7-9 and TRBJ2-3; 9 nucleotides line up with TRBD1. The CDR3 runs to 16 residues. The germline V gene has CDR1 SEHNR and CDR2 FQNEAQ (reference sequence). Germline trimming cut 6 bases from V and 1 base from J; bases unmatched to any gene: 8. The variable domain in full, completed from reference TRBV7-9 and TRBJ2-3, reads DTGVSQNPRHKITKRGQNVTFRCDPISEHNRLYWYRQTLGQGPEFLTYFQNEAQLEKSRLLSDRFSAERPKGSFSTLEIQRTEQGDSAMYLCASRRPGQGRTDTQYFGPGTRLTVL.

This clonotype was seen repeatedly, ten times or more. V is TRBV5-1 and J is TRBJ2-3; D perhaps matches TRBD2 (5 bases). The CDR3 is 18 amino acids. V shed 1 base and J shed 3 bases, with 21 bases lying between them. CDR1 is SGHRS and CDR2 is YFSETQ in the germline V gene. CDR3: CASSLPILSGRETDTQYF. The DNA for the CDR3 is TGCGCCAGCAGCTTGCCTATCCTGAGCGGAAGGGAGACAGATACGCAGTATTTT. The variable domain in full, with the rest retrieved from reference TRBV5-1 and TRBJ2-3, is KAGVTQTPRYLIKTRGQQVTLSCSPISGHRSVSWYQQTPGQGLQFLFEYFSETQRNKGNFPGRFSGRQFSNSRSEMNVSTLELGDSALYLCASSLPILSGRETDTQYFGPGTRLTVL.

The rearrangement links TRBV12-3 or TRBV12-4 to TRBJ1-1, with 7 bases fitting TRBD1. V was pared by 4 bases and J by 1 base, with 6 bases of the junction left unmatched. The length of the CDR3 is 15 residues. CDR3 amino acids: CASSYFRGGNTEAFF. Written as DNA, the CDR3 is TGTGCCAGCAGTTACTTCAGGGGGGGGAACACTGAAGCTTTCTTT.

V is TRBV12-3 or TRBV12-4 and J is TRBJ1-2; no clear D gene. This CDR3 is built from 14 residues. Trimming removed 7 bases from V and 4 bases from J, with 16 bases in between. This chain's CDR3 is CASTPTPDAYGYTF. The CDR3 nucleotides are TGTGCCAGCACCCCCACGCCCGACGCCTATGGCTACACCTTC.

This chain links TRBV20-1 with TRBJ1-1; 7 nucleotides agree with TRBD1. CDR1 is DFQATT, CDR2 SNEGSKA, per germline (reference sequence). This CDR3 region has 13 residues. V gave up 1 base and J gave up 3 bases; unmatched junction bases: 2. The CDR3 DNA reads TGCAGTGCTAGAGCGGACAGGTACACTGAAGCTTTCTTT. Translated, it gives CSARADRYTEAFF.

The CDR3 spells CASSPTNTGELFF. The DNA of the CDR3 is TGTGCCAGCTCCCCCACCAACACCGGGGAGCTGTTTTTT. The V call is TRBV6-5, the J call TRBJ2-2; D is uncertain. The CDR3 runs to 13 residues. Germline CDR1 MNHEY, CDR2 SVGAGI. Trimming removed 8 bases at V and 2 bases at J, with 9 bases between.